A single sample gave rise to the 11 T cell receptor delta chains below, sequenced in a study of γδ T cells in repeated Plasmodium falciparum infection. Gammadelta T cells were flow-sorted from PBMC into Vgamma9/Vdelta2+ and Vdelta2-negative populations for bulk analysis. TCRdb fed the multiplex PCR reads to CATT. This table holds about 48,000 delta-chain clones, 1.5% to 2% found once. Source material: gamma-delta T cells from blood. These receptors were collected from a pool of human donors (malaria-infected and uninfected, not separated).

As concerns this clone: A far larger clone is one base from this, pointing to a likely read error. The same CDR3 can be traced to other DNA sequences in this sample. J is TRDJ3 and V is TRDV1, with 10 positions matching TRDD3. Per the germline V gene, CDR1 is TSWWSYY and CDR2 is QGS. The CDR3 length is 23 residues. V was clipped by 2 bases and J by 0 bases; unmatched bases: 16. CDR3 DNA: TGTGCTCTTGGGGAATCGGCGAACGACTGGGGGATTCCGAGCTCCTGGGACACCCGACAGATGTTTTTC. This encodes CALGESANDWGIPSSWDTRQMFF.

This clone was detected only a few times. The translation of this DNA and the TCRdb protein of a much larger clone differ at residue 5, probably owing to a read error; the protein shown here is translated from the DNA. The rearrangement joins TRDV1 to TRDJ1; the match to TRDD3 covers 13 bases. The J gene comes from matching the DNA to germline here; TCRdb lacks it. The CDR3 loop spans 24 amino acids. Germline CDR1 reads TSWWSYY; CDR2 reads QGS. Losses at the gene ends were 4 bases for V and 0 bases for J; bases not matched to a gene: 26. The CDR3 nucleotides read TGTGCTCTTGGGGGACGGGACTCCCTAAATCATTTACTGGGGGATACGGTGAACACCGATAAACTCATCTTT. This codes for CALGGRDSLNHLLGDTVNTDKLIF.

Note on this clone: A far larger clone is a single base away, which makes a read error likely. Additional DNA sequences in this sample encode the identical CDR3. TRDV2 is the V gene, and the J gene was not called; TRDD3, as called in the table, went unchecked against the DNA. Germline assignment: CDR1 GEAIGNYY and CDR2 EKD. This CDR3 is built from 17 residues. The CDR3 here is CACDTLVVGGYGKKLIF. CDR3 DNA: TGTGCCTGTGACACCCTGGTTGTTGGGGGATACGGCAAGAAACTCATCTTC.

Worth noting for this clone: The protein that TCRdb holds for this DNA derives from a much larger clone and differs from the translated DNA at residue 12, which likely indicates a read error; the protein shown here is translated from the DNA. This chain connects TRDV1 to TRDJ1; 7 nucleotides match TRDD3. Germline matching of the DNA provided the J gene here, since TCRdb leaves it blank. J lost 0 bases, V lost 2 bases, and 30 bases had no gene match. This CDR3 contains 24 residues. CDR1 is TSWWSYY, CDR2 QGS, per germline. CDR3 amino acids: CALGEKGVVLLGRGGIQYTDKLIF. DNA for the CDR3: TGTGCTCTTGGGGAAAAAGGAGTCGTCTTACTCGGCAGGGGGGGGATTCAGTACACCGATAAACTCATCTTT.

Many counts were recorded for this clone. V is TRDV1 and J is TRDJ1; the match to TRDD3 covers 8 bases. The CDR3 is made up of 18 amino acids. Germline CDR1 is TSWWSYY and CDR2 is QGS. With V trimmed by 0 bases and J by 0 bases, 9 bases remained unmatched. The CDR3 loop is CALGELETGGFYTDKLIF. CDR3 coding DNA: TGTGCTCTTGGGGAACTGGAGACTGGGGGTTTTTACACCGATAAACTCATCTTT.

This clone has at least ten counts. DNA of the CDR3: TGTGCCTGTGACACCGTGTCCCTACAGGTACTGGGGGTTCCAACAGCACAACTCTTCTTT. Translated, it gives CACDTVSLQVLGVPTAQLFF. J is TRDJ2 and V is TRDV2, with 8 bases aligning to TRDD3. The J gene, absent from TCRdb, was called here by matching the DNA to germline. V lost 0 bases and J lost 5; bases outside the gene matches: 19. The germline gives CDR1 GEAIGNYY, CDR2 EKD. The CDR3 totals 20 residues.

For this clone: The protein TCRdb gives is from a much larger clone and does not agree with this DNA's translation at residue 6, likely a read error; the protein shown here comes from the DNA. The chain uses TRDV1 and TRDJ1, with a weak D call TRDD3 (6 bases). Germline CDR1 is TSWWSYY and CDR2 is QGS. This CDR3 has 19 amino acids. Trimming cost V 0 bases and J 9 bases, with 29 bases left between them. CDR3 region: CALGELSKRFRTGFKELIF. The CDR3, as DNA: TGTGCTCTTGGGGAACTCTCTAAAAGATTCCGTACTGGGTTTAAGGAACTCATCTTT.

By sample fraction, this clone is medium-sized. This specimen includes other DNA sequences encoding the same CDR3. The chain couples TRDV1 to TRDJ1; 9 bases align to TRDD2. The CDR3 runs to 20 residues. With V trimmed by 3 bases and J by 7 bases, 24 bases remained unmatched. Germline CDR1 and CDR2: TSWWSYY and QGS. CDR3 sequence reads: CALGEPSYQRGSPTPLKLIF. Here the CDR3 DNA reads TGTGCTCTTGGGGAGCCTTCCTACCAGCGGGGATCCCCGACACCTCTTAAACTCATCTTT.

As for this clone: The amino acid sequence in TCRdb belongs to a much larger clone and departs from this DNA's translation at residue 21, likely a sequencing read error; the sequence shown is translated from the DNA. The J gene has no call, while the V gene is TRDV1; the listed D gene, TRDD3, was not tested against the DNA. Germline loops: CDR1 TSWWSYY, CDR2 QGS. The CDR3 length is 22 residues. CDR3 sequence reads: CALGELKVPTGDKPGDTDKLTF. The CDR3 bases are TGTGCTCTTGGGGAACTCAAGGTACCTACTGGGGATAAGCCCGGGGACACCGATAAACTCACCTTT.

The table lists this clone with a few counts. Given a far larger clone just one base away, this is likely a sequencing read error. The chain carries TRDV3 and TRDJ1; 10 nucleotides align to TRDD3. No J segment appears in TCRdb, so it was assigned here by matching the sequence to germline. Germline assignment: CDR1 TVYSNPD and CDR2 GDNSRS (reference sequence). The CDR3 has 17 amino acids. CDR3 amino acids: CAFSGGYWGIDTDKLIF. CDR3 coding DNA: TGTGCCTTTTCCGGAGGGTACTGGGGGATTGACACCGACAAACTCATCTTT.

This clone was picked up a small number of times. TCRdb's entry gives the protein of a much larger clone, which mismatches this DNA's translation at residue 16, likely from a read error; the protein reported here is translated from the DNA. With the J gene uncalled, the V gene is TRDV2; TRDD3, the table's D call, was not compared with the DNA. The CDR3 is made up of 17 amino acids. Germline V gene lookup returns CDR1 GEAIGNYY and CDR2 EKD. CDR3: CACDTLVVGGYGKKLTF. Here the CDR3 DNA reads TGTGCCTGTGACACCCTGGTTGTTGGGGGATACGGCAAGAAACTCACCTTT.